This record concerns one T cell receptor (beta chain) sequence. It has no known antigen specificity. Base qualities were left out, and no much larger clone turns up one base away. Enrolling through a virtual design, the prospective study's participants ranged in age from about 18 to 89 years and lived across about two dozen United States geographic areas. In the prospective study, cohorts were assigned on the basis of participant-reported clinical history obtained from a screening survey and a study questionnaire. For ImmuneRACE Cohort 3, a participant was defined as recovered based on two consecutive negative NP/OP PCR tests, clearance by a healthcare professional, or resolution of symptoms. Mobile phlebotomists in the prospective study collected whole blood, serum and a nasopharyngeal or oropharyngeal swab from every participant. Participants in the prospective study had the option to provide additional blood draws and questionnaires over a roughly 2-month period. Blood samples from the prospective study were shipped frozen or at room temperature prior to DNA extraction.

TCRbeta CDR3 regions were amplified from genomic DNA using the immunoSEQ Assay, a bias-controlled multiplex PCR. The published analysis was carried out like this. The number of nucleated cells in each sample was estimated from the amplification of reference gene primers within the assay. Sequence reads were collapsed and filtered to measure the absolute abundance of every unique TCRbeta CDR3 rearrangement. Productive Simpson clonality was computed per sample as the square root of Simpson's diversity index over productive rearrangements. The source is immuneACCESS, and TCRdb retained only in-frame sequences with V and J called. Part of the clones is not carried over; for the studies checked, unresolved V genes explain less than half of this, and the remainder is unexplained. V, J and clone size were drawn from that table, and D and trimming were deduced from the DNA. In all, the sample holds roughly 160,000 clones, and less than 85% of those were seen once. 15% to 20% of the sample goes to the ten largest clones.

The CDR3 runs 14 amino acids, cysteine and phenylalanine included. CDR3 DNA is the only sequence kept; it has 42 bases, read in frame from the first base. Relative to germline, V is missing 3 bases and J is missing 3 bases, with 3 bases of the junction outside any gene match. The germline V gene (reference sequence) supplies CDR1 LNHDA and CDR2 SQIVND. The entry originates in a study of blood T cell repertoires in COVID-19 (TCRdb year 2020). For context, the study as a whole: Collaborator samples came from the United States, Italy and Spain and covered acute and convalescent phases of COVID-19. The prospective study material was composed of cDNA or gDNA derived from T cells, B-cell-depleted T cells, or PBMCs. Deeply sampled blood TCRbeta repertoires from subjects exposed to, actively infected with, or recovered from COVID-19 were included in the dataset. The repertoires were released in a freely available public database intended as a resource for research on the immune response to SARS-CoV-2. Samples came from the ongoing ImmuneRACE study (first 160 participants) plus 1,254 subjects from 6 global collaborators. A de-identified subject ID, COVID-19 status, age in years and sex were almost always included in the sample metadata. HLA class I and class II types, where available, came from metadata supplied by the sample provider rather than from assay-based typing. The full study reports these points: The quantity of clinical and demographic metadata differed by source and by participant and was supplied without curation.

The sample comprised PBMCs or T cells enriched from blood (not recorded which). In this chain, TRBV19 is recombined with TRBJ2-7, with 9 middle bases fitting TRBD2. The TCR sequence derives from a man between 60 and 75 years old who had recovered from COVID-19. The nucleotides read TGTGCCAGTAGTATGGGTAGCGGGGGCTACGAGCAGTACTTC. Translated, it reads CASSMGSGGYEQYF.